The next 22 T cell receptor beta chains were all read from a single sample in a study of identifying expanded T cells in peripheral blood. Only in-frame clones appear in the TCRdb table, and some are missing; sequencing was by immunoSEQ multiplex PCR. This table holds tens of thousands of clones, 88% found once. Sample: blood. All receptors derive from a person aged 18 to 70 in good health.

The rearrangement uses TRBV5-6 and TRBJ1-5; D gene ambiguous. This CDR3 comprises 13 residues. From germline, CDR1 is SGHDT and CDR2 YYEEEE. Trimming took 4 bases from V and 0 from J, leaving 5 bases between them. The DNA for the CDR3 is TGTGCCAGCAGCAAAGATAGCAATCAGCCCCAGCATTTT. It encodes CASSKDSNQPQHF.

The rearrangement uses TRBV29-1 and TRBJ2-4; 10 bases map to TRBD2. The germline V gene has CDR1 SQVTM and CDR2 ANQGSEA. CDR3 length: 16 amino acids. J gave up 3 bases and V 8 bases, and 13 bases lay outside the gene matches. The CDR3 protein is CSTLGERGGVKNIQYF. The CDR3 bases are TGCAGCACCCTGGGAGAGCGGGGGGGCGTCAAAAACATTCAGTACTTC.

This clone has just one count. The V call is TRBV9, the J call TRBJ1-2; perhaps TRBD1 as D (5 bases). The germline gives CDR1 SGDLS, CDR2 YYNGEE. There are 14 residues in the CDR3. The V end lost 3 bases, the J end lost 8 bases, and 17 bases lay between the germline ends. The CDR3 protein is CASSAVEGYGGYTF. In DNA form, the CDR3 reads TGTGCCAGCAGCGCCGTGGAGGGGTACGGGGGCTACACCTTC.

In this sample, this clone turned up a few times. This chain uses TRBV25-1 with TRBJ2-7; D is unclear. Deletions cut 11 bases from V and 5 bases from J, with 16 bases between. Germline-derived CDR1 and CDR2 are MGHDK and SYGVNS. This CDR3 has 12 residues. DNA of the CDR3: TGTGCCGCCCCCCGGCAGATCCACGAGCAGTACTTC. This encodes CAAPRQIHEQYF.

On this clone itself: Other DNA sequences in this sample translate to the same CDR3. This chain links TRBV19 with TRBJ2-5; D ambiguous. Germline V lookup: CDR1 LNHDA, CDR2 SQIVND (reference sequence). V lost 3 bases to trimming and J lost 5 bases, with 4 bases between them. This CDR3 contains 11 residues. The DNA for the CDR3 is TGTGCCAGTAGTATGGGGGAGACCCAGTACTTC. It encodes CASSMGETQYF. Combining the CDR3 with reference TRBV19 and TRBJ2-5 gives the whole variable domain DGGITQSPKYLFRKEGQNVTLSCEQNLNHDAMYWYRQDPGQGLRLIYYSQIVNDFQKGDIAEGYSVSREKKESFPLTVTSAQKNPTAFYLCASSMGETQYFGPGTRLLVL.

This clone was observed a single time. The gene calls are TRBV5-1 and TRBJ2-7, with unresolved D. Deletions cut 4 bases from V and 0 bases from J, with 11 bases between. CDR1 is SGHRS, CDR2 YFSETQ, per germline. This CDR3 contains 14 residues. For the CDR3, the DNA is TGCGCCAGCAGCCCCGAAGGGTTCTCCTACGAGCAGTACTTC. Protein product: CASSPEGFSYEQYF.

The chain recombines TRBV12-5 with TRBJ2-3; D possibly uses TRBD1 or TRBD2 (5 bases each). The V end lost 7 bases, the J end lost 0 bases, and 14 bases lay between the germline ends. The germline gives CDR1 LGHNT, CDR2 FRNRAP. This CDR3 comprises 15 residues. As DNA, the CDR3 is TGTGCTAGTGATGGTCATGGGGGTAGCACAGATACGCAGTATTTT. Amino acids: CASDGHGGSTDTQYF.

This chain uses TRBV5-1 with TRBJ2-5; D may correspond to TRBD1 or TRBD2 (5 bases each). Trimming took 8 bases from V and 8 from J, leaving 7 bases between them. This CDR3 spans 9 amino acids. Germline values: CDR1 SGHRS, CDR2 YFSETQ. The CDR3 DNA follows: TGCGCCAGGGGGGAAACCCAGTACTTC. This gives the protein CARGETQYF. The full variable domain, in which reference TRBV5-1 and TRBJ2-5 provide the parts outside the CDR3, is KAGVTQTPRYLIKTRGQQVTLSCSPISGHRSVSWYQQTPGQGLQFLFEYFSETQRNKGNFPGRFSGRQFSNSRSEMNVSTLELGDSALYLCARGETQYFGPGTRLLVL.

CDR3 protein: CASSFPPWDRTNTGELFF. CDR3 bases: TGTGCCAGCAGCTTCCCCCCTTGGGACCGGACGAACACCGGGGAGCTGTTTTTT. This chain connects TRBV7-6 to TRBJ2-2; D possibly matches TRBD1 or TRBD2 (5 bases each). CDR3 length: 18 amino acids. V lost 3 bases and J lost 0, with 17 bases in between. CDR1 and CDR2 (germline): SGHVS, FNYEAQ.

The V and J genes are TRBV10-2 and TRBJ2-3; 7 positions match TRBD2. The CDR3 runs 13 residues. Per the germline V gene, CDR1 is WSHSY and CDR2 is SAAADI. The V gene end was trimmed by 8 bases and the J gene end by 0 bases; junction bases not matched to a gene: 2. The CDR3 sequence is CASVGGSTDTQYF. The CDR3 bases are TGCGCCAGCGTCGGGGGGAGCACAGATACGCAGTATTTT.

The CDR3 reads CASSRQGLSYEQYF. CDR3 coding DNA: TGTGCCAGCAGCCGACAGGGGCTCTCCTACGAGCAGTACTTC. The chain links TRBV7-9 to TRBJ2-7; the match to TRBD1 covers 8 bases. From germline, CDR1 is SEHNR and CDR2 FQNEAQ (reference sequence). The ends lost 5 bases at V and 0 bases at J; junction bases unmatched: 3. CDR3 length: 14 residues.

This clone occurred once. The chain has TRBV27 and TRBJ2-3, with 10 bases lining up with TRBD2. CDR3 size: 15 residues. V shed 5 bases and J 0 bases; nucleotides not matched to a gene: 2. The germline CDR1 and CDR2 sequences are MNHEY and SMNVEV (reference sequence). CDR3 protein: CASSLAGDSTDTQYF. The DNA of the CDR3 is TGTGCCAGCAGTCTAGCGGGGGATAGCACAGATACGCAGTATTTT.

The J gene is TRBJ1-4, the V gene TRBV5-6; 9 nucleotides line up with TRBD1. V dropped 0 bases and J dropped 8; count of bases not matched to a gene: 5. CDR1 SGHDT and CDR2 YYEEEE come from the germline V gene. CDR3 size: 15 residues. The CDR3 coding sequence is TGTGCCAGCAGCTTGGACAGGGGGCAAGAGGAAAAACTGTTTTTT. It yields the protein CASSLDRGQEEKLFF. Full variable domain (remainder filled in from reference TRBV5-6 and TRBJ1-4): DAGVTQSPTHLIKTRGQQVTLRCSPKSGHDTVSWYQQALGQGPQFIFQYYEEEERQRGNFPDRFSGHQFPNYSSELNVNALLLGDSALYLCASSLDRGQEEKLFFGSGTQLSVL.

The rearrangement joins TRBV5-1 to TRBJ1-2, with D uncertain. Germline lookup yields CDR1 SGHRS and CDR2 YFSETQ. This CDR3 is 14 amino acids long. V lost 5 bases to trimming and J lost 6 bases, with 17 bases between them. The CDR3 DNA reads TGCGCCAGCAGACCTAGTTCAAATGAGAATGGCTACACCTTC. This codes for CASRPSSNENGYTF.

The table lists this clone with a count of one. This chain uses TRBV27 with TRBJ2-7; 7 positions agree with TRBD1. V was clipped by 5 bases and J by 0 bases; unmatched bases: 13. Germline CDR1 reads MNHEY; CDR2 reads SMNVEV (reference sequence). The CDR3 has 17 amino acids. The CDR3 DNA reads TGTGCCAGCAGTCAAGACAAACTACGACAGGGCTCCTACGAGCAGTACTTC. Its translation is CASSQDKLRQGSYEQYF.

V gene TRBV9 combines with J gene TRBJ2-1; a possible D gene is TRBD1 (6 bases). The CDR3 runs to 15 residues. Trimming stripped 2 bases from V and 6 bases from J, with 15 bases between. Germline assignment: CDR1 SGDLS and CDR2 YYNGEE. The CDR3 region is CASSVLAGAPNEQFF. As DNA, the CDR3 is TGTGCCAGCAGCGTTTTGGCAGGGGCCCCCAATGAGCAGTTCTTC.

The chain links TRBV7-9 to TRBJ1-5; D gene ambiguous. The germline V gene has CDR1 SEHNR and CDR2 FQNEAQ (reference sequence). This CDR3 contains 14 residues. V was trimmed by 1 base and J by 0 bases, leaving 4 bases between them. For the CDR3, the DNA is TGTGCCAGCAGCTTAGACAGTAGCAATCAGCCCCAGCATTTT. Translating gives CASSLDSSNQPQHF.

This chain joins TRBV4-3 and TRBJ2-1, with no clear D. The CDR3 covers 14 residues. CDR1 LGHNA and CDR2 YSLEER come from the germline V gene. Trimming took 2 bases from V and 6 from J, leaving 11 bases between them. Here the CDR3 DNA reads TGCGCCAGCAGCCAATTAACGCGGTCCAATGAGCAGTTCTTC. Encoded protein: CASSQLTRSNEQFF.

The rearrangement links TRBV7-9 to TRBJ1-3; D is unclear. The V gene's germline CDR1 is SEHNR and CDR2 FQNEAQ (reference sequence). CDR3 size: 15 residues. The V and J ends lost 1 base and 3 bases respectively, with 10 bases between them. CDR3: CASSLGAVGGNTIYF. CDR3 nucleotide sequence: TGTGCCAGCAGCTTAGGGGCGGTTGGTGGAAACACCATATATTTT.

In its sample, this clone was seen once. The rearrangement joins TRBV7-9 to TRBJ2-5; D ambiguous. V was cut by 11 bases and J by 5 bases, with 9 bases left in between. This CDR3 comprises 10 residues. Germline CDR1 reads SEHNR; CDR2 reads FQNEAQ (reference sequence). The DNA of the CDR3 is TGTGCCCTGACCGCCGAGACCCAGTACTTC. It encodes CALTAETQYF.

This clone was observed once. This chain uses TRBV10-3 with TRBJ1-1, with D possibly being TRBD1 (5 bases). From germline, CDR1 is ENHRY and CDR2 SYGVKD. V was cut by 11 bases and J by 3 bases, with 19 bases left in between. The CDR3 length is 14 residues. CDR3: CAAQVRRGDTEAFF. The CDR3 DNA follows: TGTGCCGCGCAAGTCCGCCGAGGGGACACTGAAGCTTTCTTT.

This sequence joins TRBV7-2 and TRBJ2-3; TRBD2 matches 11 bases. The CDR3 is 16 residues long. The V gene's germline CDR1 is SGHTA and CDR2 FQGNSA. V lost 5 bases to trimming and J lost 2 bases; unmatched junction nucleotides: 6. DNA for the CDR3: TGTGCCAGCAGCCTCGGGACTAGCGGAGTCACAGATACGCAGTATTTT. Encoded protein: CASSLGTSGVTDTQYF. Complete variable domain (other parts from reference TRBV7-2 and TRBJ2-3): GAGVSQSPSNKVTEKGKDVELRCDPISGHTALYWYRQSLGQGLEFLIYFQGNSAPDKSGLPSDRFSAERTGGSVSTLTIQRTQQEDSAVYLCASSLGTSGVTDTQYFGPGTRLTVL.